This T cell receptor (beta chain) was retrieved from a study of T cells after yellow fever vaccination. CDR1 is MNHNS, CDR2 SASEGT, per germline. The CDR3 length is 15 residues. The V segment lost 3 bases and the J segment 2 bases; nucleotides outside the gene matches: 3. Via MiXCR, TCRdb re-called the 5' RACE reads, giving one row per CDR3 protein. The table has about 300,000 distinct CDR3 sequences, around 7.3% seen once. This clonotype was seen at least ten times. This TCR was sampled from a man younger than 35 who received the YFV17D yellow fever vaccine. The specimen was PBMCs, collected about 49 days after the first yellow fever vaccination. The V call is TRBV6-1, the J call TRBJ1-5; 8 bases match TRBD1. In DNA form, the CDR3 reads TGTGCCAGCAGTGACCAGGGGGCTGGCAATCAGCCCCAGCATTTT. Translated: CASSDQGAGNQPQHF.